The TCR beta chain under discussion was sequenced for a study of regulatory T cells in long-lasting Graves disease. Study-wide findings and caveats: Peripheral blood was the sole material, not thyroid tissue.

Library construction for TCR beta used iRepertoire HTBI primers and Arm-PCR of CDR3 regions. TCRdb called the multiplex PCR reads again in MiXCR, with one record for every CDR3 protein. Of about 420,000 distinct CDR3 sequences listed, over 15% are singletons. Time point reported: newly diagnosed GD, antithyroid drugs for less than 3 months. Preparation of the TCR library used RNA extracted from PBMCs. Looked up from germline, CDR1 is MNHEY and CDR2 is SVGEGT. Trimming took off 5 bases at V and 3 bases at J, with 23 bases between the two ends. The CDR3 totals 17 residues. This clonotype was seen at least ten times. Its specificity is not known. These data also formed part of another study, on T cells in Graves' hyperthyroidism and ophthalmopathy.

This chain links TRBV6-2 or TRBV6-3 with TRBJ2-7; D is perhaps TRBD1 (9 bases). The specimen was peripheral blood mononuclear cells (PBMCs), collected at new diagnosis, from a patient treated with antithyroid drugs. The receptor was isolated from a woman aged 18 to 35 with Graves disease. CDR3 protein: CASSESGGTGSYYEQYF. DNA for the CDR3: TGTGCCAGCAGTGAATCGGGAGGGACAGGGAGTTACTACGAGCAGTACTTC.